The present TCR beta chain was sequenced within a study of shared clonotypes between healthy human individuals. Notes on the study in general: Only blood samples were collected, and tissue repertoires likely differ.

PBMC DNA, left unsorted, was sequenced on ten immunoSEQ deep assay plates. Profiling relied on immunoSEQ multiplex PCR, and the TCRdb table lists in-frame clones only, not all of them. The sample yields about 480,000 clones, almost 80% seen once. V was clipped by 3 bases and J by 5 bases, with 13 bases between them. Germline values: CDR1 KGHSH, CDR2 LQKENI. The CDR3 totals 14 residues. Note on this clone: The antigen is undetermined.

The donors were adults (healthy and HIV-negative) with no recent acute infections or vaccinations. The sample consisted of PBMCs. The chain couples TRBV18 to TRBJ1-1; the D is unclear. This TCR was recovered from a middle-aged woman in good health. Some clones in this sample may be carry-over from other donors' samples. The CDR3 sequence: CASSPDTGWTEAFF. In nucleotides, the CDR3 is TGTGCCAGCTCACCCGACACGGGATGGACTGAAGCTTTCTTT.